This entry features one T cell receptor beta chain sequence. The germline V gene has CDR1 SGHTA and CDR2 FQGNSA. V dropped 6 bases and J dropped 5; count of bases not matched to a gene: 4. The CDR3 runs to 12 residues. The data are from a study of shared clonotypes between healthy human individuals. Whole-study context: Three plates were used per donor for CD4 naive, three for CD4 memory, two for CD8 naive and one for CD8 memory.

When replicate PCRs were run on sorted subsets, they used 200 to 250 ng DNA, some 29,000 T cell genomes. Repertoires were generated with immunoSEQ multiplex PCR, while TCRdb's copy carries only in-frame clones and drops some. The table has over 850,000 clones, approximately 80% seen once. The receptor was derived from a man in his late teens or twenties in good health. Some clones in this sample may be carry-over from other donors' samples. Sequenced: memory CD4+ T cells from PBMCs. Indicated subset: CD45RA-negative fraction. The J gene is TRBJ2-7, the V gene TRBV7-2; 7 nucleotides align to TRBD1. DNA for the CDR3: TGTGCCAGCAGGGAACAGGGGAACGAGCAGTACTTC. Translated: CASREQGNEQYF.